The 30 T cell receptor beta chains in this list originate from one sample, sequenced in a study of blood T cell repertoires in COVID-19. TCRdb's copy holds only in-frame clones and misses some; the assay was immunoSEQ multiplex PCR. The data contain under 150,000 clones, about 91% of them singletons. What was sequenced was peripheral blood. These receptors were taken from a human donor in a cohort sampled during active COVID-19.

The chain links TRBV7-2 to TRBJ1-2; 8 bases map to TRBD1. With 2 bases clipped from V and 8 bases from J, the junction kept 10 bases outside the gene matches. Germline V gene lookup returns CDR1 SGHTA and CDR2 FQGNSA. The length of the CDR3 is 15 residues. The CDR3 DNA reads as TGTGCCAGCAGCTTACCGGGCGGACAGGGTGGCGGCTACACCTTC. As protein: CASSLPGGQGGGYTF.

In nucleotides, the CDR3 is TGCGCCAGCAGCTTAGACGGGGGGGTACAGTTCTTC. It yields the protein CASSLDGGVQFF. The chain joins TRBV5-1 to TRBJ2-1, with 8 positions matching TRBD2. With V trimmed by 2 bases and J by 13 bases, 5 bases remained unmatched. Germline V lookup: CDR1 SGHRS, CDR2 YFSETQ. CDR3 length: 12 residues.

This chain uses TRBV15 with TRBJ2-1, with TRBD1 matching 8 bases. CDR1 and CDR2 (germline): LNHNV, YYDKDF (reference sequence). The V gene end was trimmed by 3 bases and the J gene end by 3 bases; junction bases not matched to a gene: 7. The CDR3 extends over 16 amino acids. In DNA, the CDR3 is TGTGCCACCAGCAGGAACGGACAGGGACTCTACAATGAGCAGTTCTTC. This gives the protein CATSRNGQGLYNEQFF.

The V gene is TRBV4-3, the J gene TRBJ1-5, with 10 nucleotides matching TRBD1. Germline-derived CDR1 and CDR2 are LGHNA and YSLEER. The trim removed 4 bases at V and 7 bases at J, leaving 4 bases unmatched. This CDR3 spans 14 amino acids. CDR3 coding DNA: TGCGCCAGCAGCCCAGGACAGGGGGAACAGCCCCAGCATTTT. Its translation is CASSPGQGEQPQHF.

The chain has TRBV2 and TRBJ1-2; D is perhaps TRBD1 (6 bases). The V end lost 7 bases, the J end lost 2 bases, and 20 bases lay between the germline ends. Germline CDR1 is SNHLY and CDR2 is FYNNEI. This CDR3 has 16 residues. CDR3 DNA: TGTGCCAGCATGAAGGGTGGGGGCCAGGGAAACTATGGCTACACCTTC. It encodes CASMKGGGQGNYGYTF.

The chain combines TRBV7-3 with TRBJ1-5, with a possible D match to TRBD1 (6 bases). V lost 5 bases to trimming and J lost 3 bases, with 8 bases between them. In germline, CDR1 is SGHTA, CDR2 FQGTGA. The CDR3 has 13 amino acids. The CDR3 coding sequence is TGTGCCAGCAGCCTGGGGGCCAATCAGCCCCAGCATTTT. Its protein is CASSLGANQPQHF.

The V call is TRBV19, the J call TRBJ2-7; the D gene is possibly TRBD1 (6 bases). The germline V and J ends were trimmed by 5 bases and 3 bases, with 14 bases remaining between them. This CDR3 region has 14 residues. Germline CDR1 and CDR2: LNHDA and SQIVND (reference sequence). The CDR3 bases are TGTGCCAGTAGTGGACAGACGCAATTCTACGAGCAGTACTTC. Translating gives CASSGQTQFYEQYF.

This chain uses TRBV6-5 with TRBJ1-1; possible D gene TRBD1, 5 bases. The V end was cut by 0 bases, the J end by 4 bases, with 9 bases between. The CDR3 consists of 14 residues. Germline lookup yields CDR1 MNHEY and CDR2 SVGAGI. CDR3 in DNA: TGTGCCAGCAGTTACTCGGTTAGGGGCACTGAAGCTTTCTTT. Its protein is CASSYSVRGTEAFF.

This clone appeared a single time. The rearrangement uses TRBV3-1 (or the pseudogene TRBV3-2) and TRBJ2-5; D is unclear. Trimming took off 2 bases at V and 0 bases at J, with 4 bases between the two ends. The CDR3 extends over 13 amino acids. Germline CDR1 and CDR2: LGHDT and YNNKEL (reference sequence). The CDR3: CASSQSYQETQYF. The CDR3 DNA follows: TGTGCCAGCAGCCAATCGTACCAAGAGACCCAGTACTTC.

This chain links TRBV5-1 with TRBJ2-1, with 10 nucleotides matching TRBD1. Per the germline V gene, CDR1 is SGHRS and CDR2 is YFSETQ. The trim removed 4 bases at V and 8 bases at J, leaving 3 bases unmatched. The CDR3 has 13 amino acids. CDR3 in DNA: TGCGCCAGCAGCCCCGGGACAGGGGATGAGCAGTTCTTC. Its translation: CASSPGTGDEQFF.

As DNA, the CDR3 is TGTGCCAGTAGTCAGCCGGGACAGGGAGCACCCCTCCACTTT. Translating it yields CASSQPGQGAPLHF. The V call is TRBV19, the J call TRBJ1-6; TRBD1 matches 9 bases. V trimming: 5 bases; J trimming: 11 bases; junction bases outside the gene matches: 7. The CDR3 consists of 14 residues. Looked up from germline, CDR1 is LNHDA and CDR2 is SQIVND (reference sequence).

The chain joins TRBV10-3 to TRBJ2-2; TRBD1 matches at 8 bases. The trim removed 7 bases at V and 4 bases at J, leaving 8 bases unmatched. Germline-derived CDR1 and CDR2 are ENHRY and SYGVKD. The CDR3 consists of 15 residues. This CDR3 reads CAIKTGVRVTGELFF. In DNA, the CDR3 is TGTGCCATCAAGACAGGGGTGAGGGTCACCGGGGAGCTGTTTTTT.

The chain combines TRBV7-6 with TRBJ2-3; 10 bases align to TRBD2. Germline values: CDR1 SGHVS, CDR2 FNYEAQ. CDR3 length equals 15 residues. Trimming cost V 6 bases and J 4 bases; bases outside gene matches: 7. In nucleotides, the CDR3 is TGTGCCAGCAGTACGAGCGGGGGGGCCGCAGATACGCAGTATTTT. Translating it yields CASSTSGGAADTQYF.

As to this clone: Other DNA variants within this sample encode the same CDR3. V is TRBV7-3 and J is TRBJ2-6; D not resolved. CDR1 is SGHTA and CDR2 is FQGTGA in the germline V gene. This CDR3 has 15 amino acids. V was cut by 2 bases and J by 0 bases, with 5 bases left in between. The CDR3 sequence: CASSLGSSGANVLTF. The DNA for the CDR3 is TGTGCCAGCAGCTTAGGTAGCTCTGGGGCCAACGTCCTGACTTTC.

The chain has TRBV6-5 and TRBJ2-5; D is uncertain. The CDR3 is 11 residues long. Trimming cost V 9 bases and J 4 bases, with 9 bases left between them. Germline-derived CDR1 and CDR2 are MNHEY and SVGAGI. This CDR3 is CASELLETQYF. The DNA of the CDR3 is TGTGCCAGTGAGCTTCTAGAGACCCAGTACTTC.

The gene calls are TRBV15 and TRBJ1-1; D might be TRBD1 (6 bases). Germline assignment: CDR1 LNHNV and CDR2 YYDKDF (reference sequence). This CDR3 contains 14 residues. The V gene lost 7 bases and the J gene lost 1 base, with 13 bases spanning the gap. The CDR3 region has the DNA TGTGCCACCACTCCGGGACAAGCGAACACTGAAGCTTTCTTT. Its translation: CATTPGQANTEAFF.

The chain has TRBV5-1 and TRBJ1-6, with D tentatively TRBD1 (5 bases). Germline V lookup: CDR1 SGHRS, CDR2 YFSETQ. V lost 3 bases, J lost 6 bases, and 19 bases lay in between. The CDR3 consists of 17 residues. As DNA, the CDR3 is TGCGCCAGCAGCTGGGCCCACGGGGGAGTTAGTAATTCACCCCTCCACTTT. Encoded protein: CASSWAHGGVSNSPLHF.

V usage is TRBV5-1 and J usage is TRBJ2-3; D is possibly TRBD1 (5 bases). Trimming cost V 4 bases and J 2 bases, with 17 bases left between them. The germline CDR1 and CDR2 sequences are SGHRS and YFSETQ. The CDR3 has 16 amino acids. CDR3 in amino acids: CASSPVPAGSTDTQYF. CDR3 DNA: TGCGCCAGCAGCCCGGTCCCAGCAGGGTCCACAGATACGCAGTATTTT.

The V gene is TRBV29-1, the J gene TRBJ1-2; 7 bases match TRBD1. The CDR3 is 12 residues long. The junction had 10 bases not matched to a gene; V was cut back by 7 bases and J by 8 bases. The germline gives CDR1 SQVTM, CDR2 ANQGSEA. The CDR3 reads CSGYTGERGYTF. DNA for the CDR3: TGCAGCGGATACACAGGGGAGCGAGGCTACACCTTC.

CDR3 nucleotide sequence: TGTGCCAGCAGTGAACAGTCGAACACTGAAGCTTTCTTT. Its protein is CASSEQSNTEAFF. This chain joins TRBV11-2 and TRBJ1-1, with no clear D. The V end was cut by 6 bases, the J end by 1 base, with 9 bases between. The CDR3 contains 13 residues. Germline assignment: CDR1 SGHAT and CDR2 FQNNGV.

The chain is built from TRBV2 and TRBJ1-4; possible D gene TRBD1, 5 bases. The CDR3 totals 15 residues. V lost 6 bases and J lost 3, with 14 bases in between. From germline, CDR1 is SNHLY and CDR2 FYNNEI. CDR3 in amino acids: CASSFGGTANEKLFF. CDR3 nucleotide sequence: TGTGCCAGCAGCTTTGGAGGGACGGCTAATGAAAAACTGTTTTTT.

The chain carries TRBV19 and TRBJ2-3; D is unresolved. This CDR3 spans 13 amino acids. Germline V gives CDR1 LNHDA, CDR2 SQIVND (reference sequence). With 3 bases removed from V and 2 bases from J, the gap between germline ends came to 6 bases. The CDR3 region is CASSIQATDTQYF. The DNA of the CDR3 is TGTGCCAGTAGTATTCAGGCCACAGATACGCAGTATTTT. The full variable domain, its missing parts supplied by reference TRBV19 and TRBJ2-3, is DGGITQSPKYLFRKEGQNVTLSCEQNLNHDAMYWYRQDPGQGLRLIYYSQIVNDFQKGDIAEGYSVSREKKESFPLTVTSAQKNPTAFYLCASSIQATDTQYFGPGTRLTVL.

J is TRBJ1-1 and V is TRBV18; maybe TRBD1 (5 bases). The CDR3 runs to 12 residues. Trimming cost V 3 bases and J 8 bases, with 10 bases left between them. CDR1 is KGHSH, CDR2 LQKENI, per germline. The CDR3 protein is CASSPSRAEAFF. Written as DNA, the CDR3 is TGTGCCAGCTCACCGAGCAGGGCCGAAGCTTTCTTT.

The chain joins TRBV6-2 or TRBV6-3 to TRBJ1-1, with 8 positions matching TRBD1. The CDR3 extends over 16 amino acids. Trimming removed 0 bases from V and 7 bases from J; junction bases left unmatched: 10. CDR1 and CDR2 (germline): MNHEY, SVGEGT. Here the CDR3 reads CASSYSPDRGGNEAFF. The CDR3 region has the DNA TGTGCCAGCAGTTACTCACCTGACAGGGGAGGAAATGAAGCTTTCTTT.

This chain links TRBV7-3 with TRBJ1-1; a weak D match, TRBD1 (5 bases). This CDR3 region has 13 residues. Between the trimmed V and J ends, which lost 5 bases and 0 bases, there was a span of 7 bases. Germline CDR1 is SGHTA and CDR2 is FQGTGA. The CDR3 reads CASSTRVNTEAFF. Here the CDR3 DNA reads TGTGCCAGCAGCACCAGGGTGAACACTGAAGCTTTCTTT.

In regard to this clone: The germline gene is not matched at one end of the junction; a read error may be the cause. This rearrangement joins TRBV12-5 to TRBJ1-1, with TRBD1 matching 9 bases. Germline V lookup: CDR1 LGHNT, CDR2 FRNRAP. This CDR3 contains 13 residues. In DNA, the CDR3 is TGTGCTAGTGGTTTGGTTACCGGGACAGGGACTTCCTTT. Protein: CASGLVTGTGTSF.

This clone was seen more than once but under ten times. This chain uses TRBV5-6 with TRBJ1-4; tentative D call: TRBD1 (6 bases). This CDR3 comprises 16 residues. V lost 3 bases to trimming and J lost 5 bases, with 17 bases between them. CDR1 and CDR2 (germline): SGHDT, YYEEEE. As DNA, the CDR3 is TGTGCCAGCAGCTCCGGGGGGCCGGGTTGGAATGAAAAACTGTTTTTT. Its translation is CASSSGGPGWNEKLFF.

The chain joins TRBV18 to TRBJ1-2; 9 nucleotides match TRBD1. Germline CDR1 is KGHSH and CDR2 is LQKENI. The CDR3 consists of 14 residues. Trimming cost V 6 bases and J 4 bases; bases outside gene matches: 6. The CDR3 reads CASSTKTGGYGYTF. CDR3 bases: TGTGCCAGCTCGACCAAGACAGGGGGCTATGGCTACACCTTC.

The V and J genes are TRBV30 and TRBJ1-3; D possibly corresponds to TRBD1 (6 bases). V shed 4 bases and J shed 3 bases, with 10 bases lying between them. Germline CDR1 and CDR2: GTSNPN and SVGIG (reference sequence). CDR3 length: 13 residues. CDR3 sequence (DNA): TGTGCCTGGAACAGGGTCGGTGGAAACACCATATATTTT. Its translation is CAWNRVGGNTIYF.

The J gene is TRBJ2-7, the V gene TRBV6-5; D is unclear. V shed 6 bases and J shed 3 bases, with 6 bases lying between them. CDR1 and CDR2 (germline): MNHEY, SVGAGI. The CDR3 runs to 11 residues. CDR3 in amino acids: CASSRGYEQYF. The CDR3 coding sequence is TGTGCCAGCAGCAGAGGCTACGAGCAGTACTTC.